These 30 T cell receptor beta chains were sequenced from one sample in a study of beta chain features in type 1 diabetes. Study results and caveats: Moderately but significantly shorter TCRB CDR3s were found in Type 1 diabetes patients in all four CD4+ subsets.

All of the isolated RNA was reverse transcribed, so expressed TCRB transcripts were sequenced. Repertoires were generated with immunoSEQ multiplex PCR, while TCRdb's copy carries only in-frame clones and drops some. Here the sample spans roughly 100,000 clones, 28% being singletons. Antigen specificity for these receptors is unknown. Sequencing was carried out using central memory CD4+ T cells from blood. Receptors were obtained from a woman between 18 and 29 years old with type 1 diabetes.

This clone was seen more than once but under ten times. J is TRBJ2-1 and V is TRBV7-2; D call uncertain. The CDR3 runs 15 residues. Germline assignment: CDR1 SGHTA and CDR2 FQGNSA. Trimming shortened V by 1 base and J by 1 base, and 8 bases separated the two germline ends. Written as DNA, the CDR3 is TGTGCCAGCAGCTTAGGCCTAGGATCCTACAATGAGCAGTTCTTC. Translated: CASSLGLGSYNEQFF.

A few counts support this clone. The J gene is TRBJ2-2, the V gene TRBV7-9, with 12 bases matching TRBD2. V lost 0 bases, J lost 8 bases, and 1 base stayed unmatched. This CDR3 is 15 amino acids long. Per germline, CDR1 SEHNR and CDR2 FQNEAQ (reference sequence). Here the CDR3 reads CASSLAGLAGGELFF. The CDR3 nucleotides are TGTGCCAGCAGCTTAGCTGGACTAGCGGGAGGGGAGCTGTTTTTT.

The chain recombines TRBV7-8 with TRBJ1-2; D is ambiguous. Germline CDR1 SGHVS, CDR2 FQNEAQ. The CDR3 runs to 13 residues. V gave up 5 bases and J gave up 4 bases, with 11 bases separating them. The CDR3 DNA follows: TGTGCCAGCAGCCCCGAAGCAGGCTATGGCTACACCTTC. The encoded protein is CASSPEAGYGYTF.

To note about this clone: Since no conserved phenylalanine or tryptophan closes the CDR3, a read error is the likely cause. The DNA is left out, because the CDR3 cannot be placed on it with certainty; the CDR3 is given as TCRdb lists it. V is TRBV6-5 and J is TRBJ1-2. In germline, CDR1 is MNHEY, CDR2 SVGAGI. The CDR3 is 13 amino acids long, termini counted. The CDR3 loop reads CASSYTELGNRVL.

The chain uses TRBV27 and TRBJ2-2; the match to TRBD2 covers 7 bases. The CDR3 length is 18 residues. V trimming: 4 bases; J trimming: 3 bases; junction bases outside the gene matches: 14. Germline values: CDR1 MNHEY, CDR2 SMNVEV (reference sequence). The CDR3 region is CASSSPWGGAGYTGELFF. CDR3 DNA: TGTGCCAGCAGTTCCCCCTGGGGGGGAGCGGGGTACACCGGGGAGCTGTTTTTT.

This clone was seen only a few times. V gene TRBV18 combines with J gene TRBJ1-2, with 7 bases fitting TRBD1. There are 15 residues in the CDR3. Germline V gene lookup returns CDR1 KGHSH and CDR2 LQKENI. The V gene end was trimmed by 1 base and the J gene end by 1 base; junction bases not matched to a gene: 3. In DNA form, the CDR3 reads TGTGCCAGCTCACCACGGGACAGCTTTAACTATGGCTACACCTTC. Amino acid sequence: CASSPRDSFNYGYTF.

The CDR3 DNA sequence: TGTGCCATCAGTGAGTCGAATCGGCGGGCGAACACCGGGGAGCTGTTTTTT. Translation: CAISESNRRANTGELFF. The chain uses TRBV10-3 and TRBJ2-2; a weak D match, TRBD2 (5 bases). Deletions cut 0 bases from V and 0 bases from J, with 11 bases between. Germline loops: CDR1 ENHRY, CDR2 SYGVKD. There are 17 residues in the CDR3.

This clone has a single count. The junction shows a germline mismatch at one end, possibly a read error. V usage is TRBV2 and J usage is TRBJ2-3; D may be TRBD2 (6 bases). The CDR3 is made up of 13 amino acids. The V gene's germline CDR1 is SNHLY and CDR2 FYNNEI. This CDR3 reads CASATSWEAPLTF. Here the CDR3 DNA reads TGTGCCAGCGCGACGAGTTGGGAGGCCCCTCTCACTTTT.

This chain uses TRBV7-8 with TRBJ2-5; 9 positions match TRBD1. The germline CDR1 and CDR2 sequences are SGHVS and FQNEAQ. The CDR3 spans 18 residues. J gave up 5 bases and V 6 bases, and 19 bases lay outside the gene matches. The CDR3 bases are TGTGCCAGCAGTCGCAGACCGACCGGGACAGGGCCATCGGAGACCCAGTACTTC. It codes for CASSRRPTGTGPSETQYF.

The chain uses TRBV28 and TRBJ2-7; 10 nucleotides match TRBD2. The trim removed 10 bases at V and 4 bases at J, leaving 7 bases unmatched. Per the germline V gene, CDR1 is MDHEN and CDR2 is SYDVKM. This CDR3 comprises 13 residues. As DNA, the CDR3 is TGTGCCAAACCTAGCGGGAGTCCGTACGAGCAGTACTTC. It encodes CAKPSGSPYEQYF.

The genes are TRBV7-2 and TRBJ2-7; 11 bases fit TRBD2. Per the germline V gene, CDR1 is SGHTA and CDR2 is FQGNSA. The CDR3 covers 14 residues. V lost 8 bases to trimming and J lost 3 bases; unmatched junction nucleotides: 6. Here the CDR3 reads CASSRLAGNYEQYF. CDR3 nucleotides: TGTGCCAGCTCGAGACTAGCGGGAAACTACGAGCAGTACTTC.

The chain uses TRBV2 and TRBJ2-6; D might be TRBD1 (5 bases). CDR3 length: 14 amino acids. From germline, CDR1 is SNHLY and CDR2 FYNNEI. Trimming took off 7 bases at V and 0 bases at J, with 7 bases between the two ends. The CDR3 coding sequence is TGTGCCAGCACAGGGTTCTCTGGGGCCAACGTCCTGACTTTC. Translation gives CASTGFSGANVLTF. The variable domain in full, completed from reference TRBV2 and TRBJ2-6, reads EPEVTQTPSHQVTQMGQEVILRCVPISNHLYFYWYRQILGQKVEFLVSFYNNEISEKSEIFDDQFSVERPDGSNFTLKIRSTKLEDSAMYFCASTGFSGANVLTFGAGSRLTVL.

This chain links TRBV13 with TRBJ1-1; TRBD1 agrees at 7 bases. Losses at the gene ends were 5 bases for V and 1 base for J; bases not matched to a gene: 10. Germline-derived CDR1 and CDR2 are PRHDT and FYEKMQ (reference sequence). This CDR3 comprises 16 residues. CDR3 DNA sequence: TGTGCCAGCAGCCCGACTGGGACAGCCTCGAACACTGAAGCTTTCTTT. Translating gives CASSPTGTASNTEAFF.

The chain employs TRBV6-5 and TRBJ2-7, with TRBD2 identical over 11 bases. V dropped 5 bases and J dropped 6; count of bases not matched to a gene: 9. From germline, CDR1 is MNHEY and CDR2 SVGAGI. The CDR3 loop spans 15 amino acids. CDR3 in amino acids: CASSLTSGSSSEQYF. The CDR3 DNA sequence: TGTGCCAGCAGTCTTACTAGCGGGAGTTCATCCGAGCAGTACTTC.

The chain has TRBV11-2 and TRBJ2-1, with 8 bases fitting TRBD2. The CDR3 has 15 amino acids. V lost 5 bases, J lost 4 bases, and 7 bases stayed unmatched. Germline CDR1 and CDR2: SGHAT and FQNNGV. The CDR3 reads CASSPRLAQYNEQFF. The CDR3 nucleotides read TGTGCCAGCAGCCCGCGACTAGCGCAGTACAATGAGCAGTTCTTC.

This clone was counted only a few times. This chain joins TRBV14 and TRBJ1-2; D gene ambiguous. CDR3 length: 13 amino acids. The ends were cut back, 3 bases at V and 4 bases at J, with 9 bases in the middle. In germline, CDR1 is SGHDN, CDR2 FVKESK. The CDR3 sequence is CASSQSVGYGYTF. For the CDR3, the DNA is TGTGCCAGCAGCCAGAGTGTCGGCTATGGCTACACCTTC.

The chain is built from TRBV21-1 and TRBJ2-3; the table gives TRBD2 as D, unverified against the DNA. TRBV21-1 has pseudogene status. This CDR3 region has 19 residues. The CDR3, as DNA: TGTGCCAGCACCCGGGAAATAGCGCCTACGGACCGTAGCACAGATACGCAGTATTTT. Its translation is CASTREIAPTDRSTDTQYF.

The chain combines TRBV30 with TRBJ1-2; 7 nucleotides agree with TRBD1. The junction had 7 bases not matched to a gene; V was cut back by 0 bases and J by 9 bases. Germline lookup yields CDR1 GTSNPN and CDR2 SVGIG (reference sequence). The CDR3 contains 13 residues. CDR3 sequence reads: CAWSVGGPVRYTF. The CDR3 DNA is TGTGCCTGGAGTGTAGGGGGCCCGGTTCGCTACACCTTC.

CDR3 sequence (DNA): TGTGCCAGCGTGGCTAGCGGGAGCAAAGAGACCCAGTACTTC. As protein: CASVASGSKETQYF. The genes are TRBV2 and TRBJ2-5; 10 nucleotides line up with TRBD2. Germline V lookup: CDR1 SNHLY, CDR2 FYNNEI. The CDR3 has 14 residues. The V gene end was trimmed by 8 bases and the J gene end by 3 bases; junction bases not matched to a gene: 6.

The chain uses TRBV6-5 and TRBJ1-2, with 11 nucleotides matching TRBD1. Germline trimming cut 6 bases from V and 8 bases from J; bases unmatched to any gene: 11. CDR3 length: 15 residues. Germline V gene data show CDR1 as MNHEY and CDR2 as SVGAGI. CDR3 DNA: TGTGCCAGCAGGGCACATCTGGGACAGGGGGTCGGCTACACCTTC. Residues: CASRAHLGQGVGYTF.

The rearrangement joins TRBV30 to TRBJ1-4; 8 nucleotides agree with TRBD1. J lost 12 bases, V lost 2 bases, and 8 bases had no gene match. Germline assignment: CDR1 GTSNPN and CDR2 SVGIG (reference sequence). The length of the CDR3 is 13 residues. The CDR3: CAWSSQGAGELFF. Here the CDR3 DNA reads TGTGCCTGGAGTTCCCAGGGGGCTGGCGAACTGTTTTTT.

This clone has just a few counts. V is TRBV4-3 and J is TRBJ2-2, with D perhaps matching TRBD1 (6 bases). This CDR3 contains 17 residues. The germline V gene has CDR1 LGHNA and CDR2 YSLEER. The V gene lost 4 bases and the J gene lost 0 bases, with 15 bases spanning the gap. The CDR3 sequence: CASSPRTVFANTGELFF. CDR3 in DNA: TGCGCCAGCAGCCCCCGGACAGTTTTCGCGAACACCGGGGAGCTGTTTTTT.

The rearrangement uses TRBV5-1 and TRBJ2-3, with 8 bases identical to TRBD1. The CDR3 has 17 amino acids. Germline V gene sequence: CDR1 SGHRS, CDR2 YFSETQ. V lost 1 base and J lost 1; bases outside the gene matches: 8. CDR3 sequence reads: CASSLTGGTLRTDTQYF. CDR3 bases: TGCGCCAGCAGCTTGACAGGGGGGACCCTTCGCACAGATACGCAGTATTTT.

The chain links TRBV6-1 to TRBJ1-5; 7 bases agree with TRBD1. After removal of 6 bases from V and 7 bases from J, the junction contained 6 bases not matched to a gene. Per the germline V gene, CDR1 is MNHNS and CDR2 is SASEGT. The CDR3 contains 13 residues. This CDR3 is CASRDRDWQPQHF. The CDR3 DNA follows: TGTGCCAGCAGAGACAGGGACTGGCAGCCCCAGCATTTT.

This clone was seen a few times. V is TRBV5-6 and J is TRBJ2-3; 10 bases line up with TRBD1. The CDR3 covers 17 residues. CDR1 and CDR2 from the germline V gene are SGHDT and YYEEEE. V shed 4 bases and J 1 base; nucleotides not matched to a gene: 9. The CDR3 sequence is CASSPSTGTGGTDTQYF. CDR3 DNA: TGTGCCAGCAGCCCCTCCACCGGGACAGGGGGCACAGATACGCAGTATTTT.

This clone was seen a handful of times. The chain carries TRBV11-2 and TRBJ2-5, with TRBD2 matching 10 bases. V trimming: 1 base; J trimming: 4 bases; junction bases outside the gene matches: 9. Germline CDR1 SGHAT, CDR2 FQNNGV. The CDR3 is 17 residues long. This chain's CDR3 is CASSLGWLAGELETQYF. In DNA form, the CDR3 reads TGTGCCAGCAGCTTAGGCTGGCTAGCGGGAGAGTTAGAGACCCAGTACTTC.

This clone was seen more than once but under ten times. The chain is built from TRBV30 and TRBJ1-5; tentatively, D is TRBD1 (5 bases). The germline V gene has CDR1 GTSNPN and CDR2 SVGIG (reference sequence). The CDR3 covers 13 residues. Between the trimmed V and J ends, which lost 1 base and 7 bases, there was a span of 11 bases. The CDR3 loop is CAWSAQGSQPQHF. Here the CDR3 DNA reads TGTGCCTGGAGTGCTCAGGGCTCGCAGCCCCAGCATTTT.

This clone appeared once. The chain joins TRBV18 to TRBJ2-7; D not resolved. This CDR3 is built from 13 residues. Trimming removed 3 bases from V and 0 bases from J, with 6 bases in between. Germline CDR1 KGHSH, CDR2 LQKENI. The CDR3 DNA reads TGTGCCAGCTCACCGGGCAGCTCCTACGAGCAGTACTTC. Protein: CASSPGSSYEQYF. The entire variable domain, with the rest obtained from reference TRBV18 and TRBJ2-7, is as follows: NAGVMQNPRHLVRRRGQEARLRCSPMKGHSHVYWYRQLPEEGLKFMVYLQKENIIDESGMPKERFSAEFPKEGPSILRIQQVVRGDSAAYFCASSPGSSYEQYFGPGTRLTVT.

There are many counts of this clone. This chain links TRBV5-1 with TRBJ2-1; 11 bases line up with TRBD2. Trimming cost V 0 bases and J 7 bases; bases outside gene matches: 3. Germline V gene sequence: CDR1 SGHRS, CDR2 YFSETQ. The CDR3 contains 15 residues. The CDR3 bases are TGCGCCAGCAGCTTGGTGGCTAGCGGGAGGAATGAGCAGTTCTTC. Amino acids: CASSLVASGRNEQFF.

The chain carries TRBV10-2 and TRBJ2-2; a weak D match, TRBD2 (5 bases). Trimming cost V 2 bases and J 5 bases, with 15 bases left between them. The CDR3 covers 16 residues. CDR1 is WSHSY and CDR2 is SAAADI in the germline V gene. The CDR3, as DNA: TGCGCCAGCAGTGAGATCCCGGGAACAGCGACCGGGGAGCTGTTTTTT. Protein: CASSEIPGTATGELFF.